These T cell receptor beta chains were read from a single sample in a study of T cell responses to AZD1222 COVID-19 vaccine. Data came from immunoSEQ multiplex PCR; TCRdb stores just in-frame clones and leaves some out. The data show under 300,000 clones, over 85% seen once. The sequencing here drew on peripheral blood, taken on day 0 of AZD1222 vaccination. The source of these receptors is an adult in good health. CDR3s include the opening cysteine and the closing phenylalanine or tryptophan. The order of the fields is V gene, D gene, J gene, clone size, CDR3 protein, CDR3 DNA. A D gene is named only where the DNA matches it firmly. Expanded clones are given a class, and other clones once, few, many or no size at all.

V: TRBV7-9; D: -; J: TRBJ1-1; size: -; CDR3: CASSLEAFF; DNA: TGTGCCAGCAGCCTTGAAGCTTTCTTT
V: TRBV5-1; D: TRBD1; J: TRBJ1-5; size: -; CDR3: CASSPRTGGGQPQHF; DNA: TGCGCCAGCAGCCCGAGGACAGGGGGCGGTCAGCCCCAGCATTTT
V: TRBV3-1/TRBV3-2; D: -; J: TRBJ1-2; size: once; CDR3: CASSPLGGDYGYTF; DNA: TGTGCCAGCAGCCCCCTGGGGGGGGACTATGGCTACACCTTC
V: TRBV7-2; D: TRBD2; J: TRBJ2-1; size: -; CDR3: CASSPWTSDEQFF; DNA: TGTGCCAGCAGCCCATGGACTAGCGATGAGCAGTTCTTC
V: TRBV5-4; D: TRBD2; J: TRBJ2-7; size: -; CDR3: CASSLAPSGRSYEQYF; DNA: TGTGCCAGCAGCTTGGCTCCTAGCGGGCGCTCCTACGAGCAGTACTTC
V: TRBV5-1; D: -; J: TRBJ2-1; size: -; CDR3: CASSLEYEQFF; DNA: TGCGCCAGCAGCTTAGAGTATGAGCAGTTCTTC
V: TRBV21-1; D: -; J: TRBJ2-1; size: -; CDR3: CASSSPRGGPTYNEQFF; DNA: TGTGCCAGCAGCTCACCCCGGGGGGGGCCAACCTACAATGAGCAGTTCTTC
V: TRBV6-2/TRBV6-3; D: -; J: TRBJ1-5; size: -; CDR3: CASSYRSGYNQPQHF; DNA: TGTGCCAGCAGTTACCGGTCAGGTTACAATCAGCCCCAGCATTTT
V: TRBV7-9; D: -; J: TRBJ1-4; size: once; CDR3: CASSSRRGEKLFF; DNA: TGTGCCAGCAGCTCCCGAAGGGGTGAAAAACTGTTTTTT
V: TRBV2; D: -; J: TRBJ2-3; size: -; CDR3: CASSEGISTDTQYF; DNA: TGTGCCAGCAGTGAAGGGATTAGCACAGATACGCAGTATTTT
V: TRBV9; D: -; J: TRBJ1-1; size: once; CDR3: CASSVGAEPEAFF; DNA: TGTGCCAGCAGCGTAGGGGCAGAGCCTGAAGCTTTCTTT
V: TRBV5-1; D: -; J: TRBJ2-2; size: -; CDR3: CASSARGQNTGELFF; DNA: TGCGCCAGCAGCGCGCGGGGGCAGAACACCGGGGAGCTGTTTTTT
V: TRBV5-4; D: -; J: TRBJ2-1; size: once; CDR3: CASTIDSYNEQFF; DNA: TGTGCCAGCACCATTGACAGTTACAATGAGCAGTTCTTC
V: TRBV7-6; D: -; J: TRBJ1-2; size: -; CDR3: CASSLTPEGRGYTF; DNA: TGTGCCAGCAGCTTGACGCCCGAAGGCCGTGGCTACACCTTC
V: TRBV10-2; D: -; J: TRBJ1-6; size: -; CDR3: CASTDLGVSPLHF; DNA: TGCGCCAGCACCGATCTAGGGGTTTCACCCCTCCACTTT
V: TRBV3-1/TRBV3-2; D: -; J: TRBJ2-1; size: -; CDR3: CASSRLSSSYNEQFF; DNA: TGTGCCAGCAGCCGCCTCTCTAGCTCCTACAATGAGCAGTTCTTC
V: TRBV18; D: -; J: TRBJ2-5; size: once; CDR3: CASSSDLGETQYF; DNA: TGTGCCAGCTCATCGGACCTCGGCGAGACCCAGTACTTC
V: TRBV27; D: TRBD2; J: TRBJ2-1; size: -; CDR3: CASSLTSGTYNEQFF; DNA: TGTGCCAGCAGCCTGACTAGCGGTACCTACAATGAGCAGTTCTTC
V: TRBV10-3; D: TRBD1; J: TRBJ1-5; size: -; CDR3: CAISESDRANQPQHF; DNA: TGTGCCATCAGTGAGTCGGACAGGGCTAATCAGCCCCAGCATTTT
V: TRBV7-9; D: TRBD1; J: TRBJ2-2; size: -; CDR3: CASSPTGYTGELFF; DNA: TGTGCCAGCAGCCCGACAGGGTACACCGGGGAGCTGTTTTTT
V: TRBV2; D: TRBD2; J: TRBJ2-1; size: -; CDR3: CASNRLAGLNNEQFF; DNA: TGTGCCAGCAACAGACTAGCGGGGTTAAACAATGAGCAGTTCTTC
V: TRBV19; D: TRBD1; J: TRBJ1-2; size: -; CDR3: CASSPGGLGYTF; DNA: TGTGCCAGCTCACCAGGGGGTTTGGGCTACACCTTC
V: TRBV3-1/TRBV3-2; D: -; J: TRBJ2-3; size: -; CDR3: CASSQAQGTDTQYF; DNA: TGTGCCAGCAGCCAAGCCCAGGGCACAGATACGCAGTATTTT
V: TRBV25-1; D: TRBD1; J: TRBJ1-4; size: -; CDR3: CASSEGQWNEKLFF; DNA: TGTGCCAGCAGTGAGGGACAGTGGAATGAAAAACTGTTTTTT
V: TRBV2; D: TRBD1; J: TRBJ1-6; size: -; CDR3: CASSSAADRVGSPLHF; DNA: TGTGCCAGCAGTTCCGCGGCTGACAGGGTCGGTTCACCCCTCCACTTT
V: TRBV5-4; D: TRBD2; J: TRBJ2-7; size: -; CDR3: CASRSASGSSYEQYF; DNA: TGTGCCAGCAGAAGCGCTAGCGGAAGCTCCTACGAGCAGTACTTC
V: TRBV5-1; D: -; J: TRBJ1-1; size: -; CDR3: CASSLGRGGVAFF; DNA: TGCGCCAGCAGCTTGGGCCGGGGGGGAGTGGCTTTCTTT
V: TRBV5-5; D: -; J: TRBJ2-7; size: -; CDR3: CASSPRGQGYEQYF; DNA: TGTGCCAGCAGCCCCCGGGGGCAGGGCTACGAGCAGTACTTC
V: TRBV9; D: -; J: TRBJ2-1; size: -; CDR3: CASSVGLGPPNEQFF; DNA: TGTGCCAGCAGCGTAGGACTAGGCCCCCCGAATGAGCAGTTCTTC
V: TRBV3-1/TRBV3-2; D: -; J: TRBJ1-2; size: -; CDR3: CASSSSGSNYGYTF; DNA: TGTGCCAGCAGCTCGAGTGGTTCTAACTATGGCTACACCTTC
V: TRBV2; D: -; J: TRBJ1-6; size: -; CDR3: CASSPTGGESPLHF; DNA: TGTGCCAGCAGTCCCACGGGAGGGGAATCACCCCTCCACTTT
V: TRBV28; D: -; J: TRBJ1-1; size: -; CDR3: CASSLRAEAFF; DNA: TGTGCCAGCAGCCTGAGGGCTGAAGCTTTCTTT
V: TRBV3-1/TRBV3-2; D: TRBD2; J: TRBJ2-3; size: -; CDR3: CASSQEGSGGTQFTDTQYF; DNA: TGTGCCAGCAGCCAAGAAGGTAGCGGGGGGACGCAATTCACAGATACGCAGTATTTT
V: TRBV28; D: -; J: TRBJ1-2; size: -; CDR3: CASSLLVGPRGMDYGYTF; DNA: TGTGCCAGCAGTTTATTGGTAGGACCCCGGGGGATGGACTATGGCTACACCTTC
V: TRBV7-9; D: -; J: TRBJ1-5; size: once; CDR3: CASSPGGVWQPQHF; DNA: TGTGCCAGCAGCCCAGGAGGGGTTTGGCAGCCCCAGCATTTT
V: TRBV4-1; D: -; J: TRBJ1-4; size: -; CDR3: CASSQATGLLWEKLFF; DNA: TGCGCCAGCAGCCAGGCCACGGGCCTTCTTTGGGAAAAACTGTTTTTT
V: TRBV7-2; D: -; J: TRBJ1-3; size: -; CDR3: CASSTRASGNTIYF; DNA: TGTGCCAGCAGCACAAGGGCTTCAGGAAACACCATATATTTT
V: TRBV27; D: -; J: TRBJ2-1; size: once; CDR3: CASGMGSVKQFF; DNA: TGTGCCAGCGGGATGGGTTCAGTCAAGCAGTTCTTC
V: TRBV10-3; D: TRBD1; J: TRBJ1-5; size: -; CDR3: CAISEGTGESQPQHF; DNA: TGTGCCATCAGTGAGGGGACAGGCGAGAGTCAGCCCCAGCATTTT
V: TRBV5-5; D: -; J: TRBJ1-4; size: once; CDR3: CASRPGTSPLKLFF; DNA: TGTGCCAGCAGGCCCGGGACATCCCCTTTGAAACTGTTTTTT
V: TRBV11-3; D: -; J: TRBJ2-3; size: -; CDR3: CASSLTHTDTQYF; DNA: TGTGCCAGCAGCTTGACCCACACAGATACGCAGTATTTT
V: TRBV6-5; D: -; J: TRBJ1-2; size: -; CDR3: CASRSYFDPSYGYTF; DNA: TGTGCCAGCCGTTCCTATTTCGACCCTAGCTATGGCTACACCTTC
V: TRBV6-5; D: -; J: TRBJ1-6; size: -; CDR3: CASSYSRTPPVSPLHF; DNA: TGTGCCAGCAGTTACTCGAGGACCCCCCCAGTTTCACCCCTCCACTTT
V: TRBV14; D: -; J: TRBJ1-1; size: -; CDR3: CASSQSSGRSEAFF; DNA: TGTGCCAGCAGCCAAAGTTCAGGAAGGTCTGAAGCTTTCTTT
V: TRBV30; D: -; J: TRBJ2-6; size: once; CDR3: CAQGGYGANVLTF; DNA: TGTGCCCAGGGCGGTTACGGGGCCAACGTCCTGACTTTC